The rows below give T cell receptor beta chains drawn from one sample of a study of metastatic and nonmetastatic thyroid tumors. From the PCR reads, TCRdb re-called clones with MiXCR. Among about 26,000 clones, 25% to 30% were seen once, and the ten largest hold less than 7.5%. The sequenced material came from blood. The receptors derive from a female donor with papillary thyroid cancer or a benign thyroid nodule (not recorded which). Some clones in this sample may be carry-over from other donors' samples. CDR3s include the opening cysteine and the closing phenylalanine or tryptophan. D genes are given only for firm matches. A row's size may be missing; if present it is once, few, many or a size class.

clone_size cdr3_length j_call v_call d_call cdr3_nt cdr3_aa
. 14 TRBJ2-7 TRBV12-3/TRBV12-4 TRBD1 TGTGCCAGCACCTCTGTACAGGGGGCGCGGGAGCAGTACTTC CASTSVQGAREQYF
few 13 TRBJ2-7 TRBV7-2 . TGTGCCAGCAGCTCATACTACTCCTACGAGCAGTACTTC CASSSYYSYEQYF
many 15 TRBJ2-4 TRBV18 TRBD1 TGTGCCAGCTCGACTCAGGGGGTCGACAAAAACATTCAGTACTTC CASSTQGVDKNIQYF
. 15 TRBJ1-3 TRBV6-6 . TGTGCCAGCAGTTACTCGTCGAGTGCTGGAAACACCATATATTTT CASSYSSSAGNTIYF
. 14 TRBJ2-7 TRBV7-2 TRBD1 TGTGCCAGCAGCTCACAGGGGGCGTCTTACGAGCAGTACTTC CASSSQGASYEQYF
medium-sized 17 TRBJ1-1 TRBV20-1 TRBD1 TGCAGTGCCATAGGTCTAGACAGGGGGCGCGGAAACACTGAAGCTTTCTTT CSAIGLDRGRGNTEAFF
. 15 TRBJ2-7 TRBV19 TRBD1 TGTGCCAGTAGTTTTCGACAGGGGGCACCCTACGAGCAGTACTTC CASSFRQGAPYEQYF
few 12 TRBJ2-7 TRBV29-1 . TGCAGCGTTGATCTAGGGGCCCACGAGCAGTACTTC CSVDLGAHEQYF
many 16 TRBJ1-3 TRBV4-1 . TGCGCCAGCAGCCTCTTACCCCGGGGTTCTGGAAACACCATATATTTT CASSLLPRGSGNTIYF
few 15 TRBJ2-7 TRBV25-1 TRBD1 TGTGCCAGCAGTGCCACGACAGGGATTCCCTACGAGCAGTACTTC CASSATTGIPYEQYF
many 13 TRBJ1-5 TRBV6-1 . TGTGCCAGCAAAGAGGCGACCAGTCAGCCCCAGCATTTT CASKEATSQPQHF
medium-sized 14 TRBJ1-1 TRBV6-1 . TGTGCCAGCAGTGAACTGGGTGGCGACACTGAAGCTTTCTTT CASSELGGDTEAFF
. 14 TRBJ2-1 TRBV11-2 TRBD2 TGTGCCAGCAGACGACTAGCGGGAAGCGATGAGCAGTTCTTC CASRRLAGSDEQFF
many 16 TRBJ1-5 TRBV19 . TGTGCCAGTTCCCCCCCAGGGGAGGGAAGCAATCAGCCCCAGCATTTT CASSPPGEGSNQPQHF
many 20 TRBJ1-6 TRBV6-6 TRBD1 TGTGCCAGCAGTCCTAAAGGAAGCAGACAGGGATCGGGGCATAATTCACCCCTCCACTTT CASSPKGSRQGSGHNSPLHF
many 15 TRBJ1-5 TRBV18 . TGTGCCAGCTCACCAGACGGGATGGGCAATCAGCCCCAGCATTTT CASSPDGMGNQPQHF